This T cell receptor (beta chain) is from a study of T cells after yellow fever vaccination. 5'RACE template switching generated TCR cDNA, adding a universal primer site and UMIs. MiXCR, applied by TCRdb to the 5' RACE reads, yields one record per CDR3 protein. The table has under 90,000 distinct CDR3 sequences, 6.5% seen once. This clonotype appeared many times. Looked up from germline, CDR1 is SGHAT and CDR2 is FQNNGV. The CDR3 runs 15 residues. The germline V and J ends were trimmed by 4 bases and 3 bases, with 13 bases remaining between them. The chain links TRBV11-2 to TRBJ1-5, with D possibly matching TRBD1 (5 bases). The input for sequencing was CD8+ T cells sorted from PBMCs, taken roughly 46 days after the first yellow fever vaccination. This TCR was recovered from a young man who received the YFV17D yellow fever vaccine. The CDR3 DNA sequence: TGTGCCAGCAGCTACGTATCCGGGACCAATCAGCCCCAGCATTTT. Translating gives CASSYVSGTNQPQHF.